The sequence of this TCR beta chain was determined in a study of blood T cells in healthy people across ages. Study outcomes and limitations: Estimated diversity that came from one million T cells was considered an underestimate. Aged donors had fewer naive CD4+ cells and lower diversity than long-lived donors.

Of note for this clonotype: Its antigen is still unknown.

In terms of origin and age, donors were healthy Caucasian individuals from Russia aged about 6 to 90. Each sample used at least 6.5 million PBMCs. The CDR3 runs to 18 residues. The germline CDR1 and CDR2 sequences are SGHAT and FQNNGV. The second PCR ran about 6 to 11 cycles with a sample-barcoded 5' primer and J-beta primers. TCRdb itself ran the 5' RACE reads through MiXCR, one entry per CDR3 protein. Of around 710,000 distinct CDR3 sequences listed, 35% to 45% are singletons. The source is a woman aged 60-70 years in good health. Sequencing was carried out using blood. The gene calls are TRBV11-2 and TRBJ2-1; D possibly corresponds to TRBD2 (6 bases). TRBJ2-7 matches the DNA end more closely, so the J call is doubtful. This CDR3 reads CASSLDREAGRFYNEQYF. The CDR3 bases are TGTGCCAGCAGCTTAGATCGTGAGGCGGGGCGATTTTACAATGAGCAGTACTTC.